These T cell receptor beta chains were read from a single sample in a study of identical twins. A single record per CDR3 protein comes from TCRdb applying MiXCR to the 5' RACE reads. In the table there are roughly 690,000 distinct CDR3 sequences, 21% of which are singletons. This sample also appeared in a second study, on T cells expressing NK-cell markers.

Sequencing used PBMCs. The source of these receptors is a woman aged 18-29 years in good health. Each CDR3 is given without its conserved first and last residue.

TRBV6-6 | ASSYRGEETQY
TRBV6-1 | ASSKWASAIETQY
TRBV3-1 | ASSPSGPANYGYT
TRBV5-1 | ASGLRTEETQY
TRBV9 | ASSETLAKNIQY
TRBV6-2/TRBV6-3 | ASSRPPSGVPGMDEQF
TRBV12-3/TRBV12-4 | ASSGQASYEQY
TRBV3-1 | ASSQYQGLVTTEAF
TRBV10-1 | ASSVGPGSYEQY
TRBV27 | ARTLASGNVNEQF
TRBV29-1 | SVLGSGNSYNEQF
TRBV9 | ASSVHPGEKLF
TRBV5-1 | ASSLSSPGEQY
TRBV20-1 | SGASGYNEQF
TRBV7-8 | ASSPGGAHEQY
TRBV15 | ATRQTSGEPYEQY
TRBV9 | ASSETGTTSYNEQF